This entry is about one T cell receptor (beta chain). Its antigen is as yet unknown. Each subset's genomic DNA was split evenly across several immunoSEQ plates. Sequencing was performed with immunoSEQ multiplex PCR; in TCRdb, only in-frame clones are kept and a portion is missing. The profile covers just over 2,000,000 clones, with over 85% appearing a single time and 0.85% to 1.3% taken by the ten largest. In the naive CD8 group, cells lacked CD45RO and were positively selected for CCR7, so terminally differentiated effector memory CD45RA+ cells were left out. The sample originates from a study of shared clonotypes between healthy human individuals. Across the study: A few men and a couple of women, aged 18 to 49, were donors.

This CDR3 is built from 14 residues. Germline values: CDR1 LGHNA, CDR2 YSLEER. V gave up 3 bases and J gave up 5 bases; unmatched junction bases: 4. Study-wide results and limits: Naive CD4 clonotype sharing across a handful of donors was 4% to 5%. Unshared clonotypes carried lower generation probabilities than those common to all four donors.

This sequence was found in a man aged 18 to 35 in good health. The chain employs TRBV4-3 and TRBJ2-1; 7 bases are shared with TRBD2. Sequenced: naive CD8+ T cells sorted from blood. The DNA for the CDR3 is TGCGCCAGCAGCCAGGCTAGCGGCCACAATGAGCAGTTCTTC. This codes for CASSQASGHNEQFF.